These 22 T cell receptor beta chains were all obtained from the same sample, sequenced in a study of blood T cell repertoires in COVID-19. The assay was immunoSEQ multiplex PCR, and TCRdb's table has in-frame clones only and misses some. The table has 350,000 or so clones, around nine tenths seen once. The source material was PBMCs or T cells enriched from blood (not recorded which). The receptors shown here come from a woman in her twenties or thirties who had been exposed to COVID-19.

The CDR3 nucleotides are TGTGCCAGCAGGGGGATGGGGCAGACGGATTATAATTCACCCCTCCACTTT. This sequence encodes CASRGMGQTDYNSPLHF. The chain recombines TRBV28 with TRBJ1-6; D possibly corresponds to TRBD1 (5 bases). Trimming pared 6 bases from V and 4 bases from J, leaving 19 bases between. Germline CDR1 and CDR2: MDHEN and SYDVKM. CDR3 length equals 17 residues. Drawing the rest from reference TRBV28 and TRBJ1-6, the complete variable domain is DVKVTQSSRYLVKRTGEKVFLECVQDMDHENMFWYRQDPGLGLRLIYFSYDVKMKEKGDIPEGYSVSREKKERFSLILESASTNQTSMYLCASRGMGQTDYNSPLHFGNGTRLTVT.

The chain is built from TRBV7-6 and TRBJ2-7; maybe TRBD1 (6 bases). The CDR3 runs 18 residues. CDR1 is SGHVS and CDR2 is FNYEAQ in the germline V gene. V dropped 2 bases and J dropped 3 bases, with 23 bases sitting between them. In nucleotides, the CDR3 is TGTGCCAGCAGCTTATTTCTCAGGGGCCGCTTGTCCTTCTACGAGCAGTACTTC. It yields the protein CASSLFLRGRLSFYEQYF. The variable domain in full, completed from reference TRBV7-6 and TRBJ2-7, reads GAGVSQSPRYKVTKRGQDVALRCDPISGHVSLYWYRQALGQGPEFLTYFNYEAQQDKSGLPNDRFSAERPEGSISTLTIQRTEQRDSAMYRCASSLFLRGRLSFYEQYFGPGTRLTVT.

The chain employs TRBV11-3 and TRBJ2-1, with TRBD1 matching 7 bases. Germline V gene data show CDR1 as SGHNT and CDR2 as YENEEA. Trimming cost V 0 bases and J 5 bases; bases outside gene matches: 7. The CDR3 is made up of 16 amino acids. For the CDR3, the DNA is TGTGCCAGCAGCTTAGAAGGGACAGTGGATCACAATGAGCAGTTCTTC. This sequence encodes CASSLEGTVDHNEQFF.

The chain employs TRBV19 and TRBJ1-5; TRBD1 matches 10 bases. With 5 bases clipped from V and 4 bases from J, the junction kept 2 bases outside the gene matches. CDR3 length: 14 amino acids. Germline CDR1 is LNHDA and CDR2 is SQIVND (reference sequence). CDR3 residues: CASSGQGGNQPQHF. CDR3 bases: TGTGCCAGTAGTGGACAGGGGGGTAATCAGCCCCAGCATTTT. The full variable domain, rest sourced from reference TRBV19 and TRBJ1-5, is DGGITQSPKYLFRKEGQNVTLSCEQNLNHDAMYWYRQDPGQGLRLIYYSQIVNDFQKGDIAEGYSVSREKKESFPLTVTSAQKNPTAFYLCASSGQGGNQPQHFGDGTRLSIL.

This chain links TRBV1 with TRBJ1-1. TRBV1 is shown as a pseudogene. The CDR3 has 16 amino acids. The CDR3 bases are TGCACCAGCAGCCAAGCCCCGCGGGAACCGTCCACTGAAGCTTTCTTT. Encoded protein: CTSSQAPREPSTEAFF.

This rearrangement joins TRBV19 to TRBJ1-4; 7 nucleotides align to TRBD1. In germline, CDR1 is LNHDA, CDR2 SQIVND (reference sequence). The CDR3 sequence is 14 residues long. V lost 3 bases and J lost 6; bases outside the gene matches: 4. CDR3 bases: TGTGCCAGTAGTATCGGGACAGTACATGAAAAACTGTTTTTT. As protein: CASSIGTVHEKLFF.

The chain links TRBV2 to TRBJ2-1; 10 bases agree with TRBD2. Germline V lookup: CDR1 SNHLY, CDR2 FYNNEI. V was pared by 6 bases and J by 7 bases, with 9 bases of the junction left unmatched. The CDR3 is made up of 15 amino acids. CDR3 region: CASRPTSGILNEQFF. CDR3 sequence (DNA): TGTGCCAGCAGACCCACTAGCGGGATTTTGAATGAGCAGTTCTTC.

This clone occurred a few times. The chain recombines TRBV11-3 with TRBJ1-2; D gene uncertain. CDR1 SGHNT and CDR2 YENEEA come from the germline V gene. The CDR3 contains 15 residues. Trimming took off 5 bases at V and 2 bases at J, with 15 bases between the two ends. CDR3: CASSRLGEQNYGYTF. For the CDR3, the DNA is TGTGCCAGCAGCCGCCTTGGGGAGCAGAACTATGGCTACACCTTC.

This sequence joins TRBV19 and TRBJ1-2, with 7 bases fitting TRBD1. The CDR3 has 14 residues. CDR1 LNHDA and CDR2 SQIVND come from the germline V gene (reference sequence). The ends lost 3 bases at V and 10 bases at J; junction bases unmatched: 11. Here the CDR3 reads CASSILDREIDYTF. The CDR3 coding sequence is TGTGCCAGTAGTATCCTCGACAGGGAGATTGACTACACCTTC. Full variable domain (missing parts from reference TRBV19 and TRBJ1-2): DGGITQSPKYLFRKEGQNVTLSCEQNLNHDAMYWYRQDPGQGLRLIYYSQIVNDFQKGDIAEGYSVSREKKESFPLTVTSAQKNPTAFYLCASSILDREIDYTFGSGTRLTVV.

The V call is TRBV7-2, the J call TRBJ2-1; no definite D call. This CDR3 is 13 amino acids long. The V end lost 8 bases, the J end lost 2 bases, and 10 bases lay between the germline ends. Germline V gene data show CDR1 as SGHTA and CDR2 as FQGNSA. CDR3 nucleotides: TGTGCCAGCCGCGAGATCGCCTACAATGAGCAGTTCTTC. Translation gives CASREIAYNEQFF.

This clone was detected once. The chain joins TRBV28 to TRBJ2-3, with D perhaps TRBD2 (6 bases). V was shortened by 8 bases and J by 1 base, with 13 bases between the two germline ends. The CDR3 is 14 residues long. Germline CDR1 and CDR2: MDHEN and SYDVKM. CDR3 sequence reads: CASCGEVGTDTQYF. In DNA, the CDR3 is TGTGCCAGCTGCGGGGAGGTGGGCACAGATACGCAGTATTTT.

V and J are TRBV6-1 and TRBJ1-2, with D hard to call. V lost 4 bases, J lost 1 base, and 16 bases lay in between. CDR1 and CDR2 from the germline V gene are MNHNS and SASEGT. The CDR3 runs to 16 residues. The CDR3 here is CASSGYTTTGNYGYTF. The CDR3 DNA reads as TGTGCCAGCAGTGGATACACTACGACGGGTAACTATGGCTACACCTTC.

The J gene is TRBJ2-7, the V gene TRBV2, with a tentative D call TRBD2 (6 bases). This CDR3 is built from 14 residues. The germline V gene has CDR1 SNHLY and CDR2 FYNNEI. Trimming removed 3 bases at V and 0 bases at J, with 9 bases between. CDR3 in DNA: TGTGCCAGCAGTGATGGAGGGACCTCCTACGAGCAGTACTTC. It encodes CASSDGGTSYEQYF.

The J gene is TRBJ2-1, the V gene TRBV6-2 or TRBV6-3, with 11 positions matching TRBD2. After removal of 4 bases from V and 4 bases from J, the junction contained 6 bases not matched to a gene. The CDR3 is 16 residues long. In germline, CDR1 is MNHEY, CDR2 SVGEGT. For the CDR3, the DNA is TGTGCCAGCAGTTTAACTAGCGGGAGTAGGTACAATGAGCAGTTCTTC. It translates to CASSLTSGSRYNEQFF.

This clone was recorded only once. This sequence joins TRBV5-5 and TRBJ1-5, with a tentative D call TRBD1 (5 bases). Trimming pared 0 bases from V and 0 bases from J, leaving 7 bases between. CDR1 is SGHKS, CDR2 YYEKEE, per germline (reference sequence). The CDR3 has 15 amino acids. CDR3 amino acids: CASSLVGGSNQPQHF. CDR3 DNA sequence: TGTGCCAGCAGCTTGGTCGGGGGTAGCAATCAGCCCCAGCATTTT.

Here the CDR3 DNA reads TGTGCCAGCAGCAGAAACCCGAGAGGAGATACGCAGTATTTT. Translating gives CASSRNPRGDTQYF. J is TRBJ2-3 and V is TRBV28; D gene ambiguous. V lost 6 bases to trimming and J lost 5 bases, with 15 bases between them. CDR3 length: 14 amino acids. The germline V gene has CDR1 MDHEN and CDR2 SYDVKM.

This chain uses TRBV23-1 with TRBJ2-7, with TRBD1 matching over 10 bases. TRBV23-1 is noted as an ORF with a role that remains uncertain. Trimming took 6 bases from V and 3 from J; bases not matched to a gene: 23. There are 20 residues in the CDR3. The CDR3 reads CASRPRDRGGTSDIVYEQYF. CDR3 nucleotide sequence: TGCGCCAGCAGACCCCGGGACAGGGGAGGTACTAGCGATATCGTCTACGAGCAGTACTTC.

The chain uses TRBV30 and TRBJ1-2, with a weak D call TRBD1 (5 bases). Germline CDR1 reads GTSNPN; CDR2 reads SVGIG (reference sequence). The CDR3 runs to 12 residues. The ends were cut back, 1 base at V and 7 bases at J, with 10 bases in the middle. The CDR3 sequence: CAWSAGNPGYTF. CDR3 coding DNA: TGTGCCTGGAGTGCAGGGAATCCTGGCTACACCTTC.

This sequence joins TRBV5-4 and TRBJ2-5, with a weak D call TRBD2 (6 bases). This CDR3 is built from 13 residues. V lost 2 bases and J 6 bases, leaving 11 bases between the germline ends. Germline loops: CDR1 SGHNT, CDR2 YYREEE (reference sequence). The CDR3 spells CASSFGRGQTQYF. CDR3 sequence (DNA): TGTGCCAGCAGCTTCGGGAGAGGACAGACCCAGTACTTC.

The CDR3 nucleotides read TGTGCCAGCAGTGAATTGACAGTGAACACTGAAGCTTTCTTT. It is translated as CASSELTVNTEAFF. This chain uses TRBV28 with TRBJ1-1; the D gene is possibly TRBD1 (5 bases). Germline values: CDR1 MDHEN, CDR2 SYDVKM. Trimming removed 5 bases at V and 0 bases at J, with 10 bases between. This CDR3 is built from 14 residues.

The chain links TRBV3-1 (or the pseudogene TRBV3-2) to TRBJ1-1; a possible D gene is TRBD1 (6 bases). CDR1 and CDR2 from the germline V gene are LGHDT and YNNKEL (reference sequence). V was clipped by 1 base and J by 6 bases, with 18 bases between them. CDR3 length equals 16 residues. CDR3 amino acids: CASSQAGGLIDSEAFF. The CDR3 DNA reads as TGTGCCAGCAGCCAAGCTGGGGGCCTCATCGACTCTGAAGCTTTCTTT.

The chain couples TRBV18 to TRBJ2-7; 9 bases are shared with TRBD1. This CDR3 region has 16 residues. Trimming took 0 bases from V and 4 from J; bases not matched to a gene: 7. Looked up from germline, CDR1 is KGHSH and CDR2 is LQKENI. The CDR3 nucleotides read TGTGCCAGCTCACCACCGTCGGGACAGGGAGGTTACGAGCAGTACTTC. Protein product: CASSPPSGQGGYEQYF.